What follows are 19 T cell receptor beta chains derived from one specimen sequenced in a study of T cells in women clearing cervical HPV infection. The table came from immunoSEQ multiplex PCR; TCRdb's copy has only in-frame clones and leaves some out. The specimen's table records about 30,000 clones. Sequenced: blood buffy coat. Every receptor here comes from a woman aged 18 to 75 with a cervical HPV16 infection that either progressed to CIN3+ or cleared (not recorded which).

The CDR3 sequence: CSARQGASTDTQYF. The sequenced part of the CDR3 DNA is TGCAGTGCTAGACAGGGGGCGAGCACAGATACG. The chain links TRBV20-1 to TRBJ2-3; 8 bases fit TRBD1. The read ends 3 residues before the CDR3 terminus; that terminus is restored from the germline J gene. The CDR3 consists of 14 residues. Per the germline V gene, CDR1 is DFQATT and CDR2 is SNEGSKA (reference sequence). Germline trimming cut 2 bases from V and 0 bases from J; bases unmatched to any gene: 1.

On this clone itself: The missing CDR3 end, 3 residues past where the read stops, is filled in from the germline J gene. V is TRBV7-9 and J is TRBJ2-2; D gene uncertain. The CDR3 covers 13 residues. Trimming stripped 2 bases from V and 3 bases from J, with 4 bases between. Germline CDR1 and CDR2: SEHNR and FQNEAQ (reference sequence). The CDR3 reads CASSLSYTGELFF. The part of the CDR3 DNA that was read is TGTGCCAGCAGCTTAAGCTACACCGGGGAG. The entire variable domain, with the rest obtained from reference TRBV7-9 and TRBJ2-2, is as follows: DTGVSQNPRHKITKRGQNVTFRCDPISEHNRLYWYRQTLGQGPEFLTYFQNEAQLEKSRLLSDRFSAERPKGSFSTLEIQRTEQGDSAMYLCASSLSYTGELFFGEGSRLTVL.

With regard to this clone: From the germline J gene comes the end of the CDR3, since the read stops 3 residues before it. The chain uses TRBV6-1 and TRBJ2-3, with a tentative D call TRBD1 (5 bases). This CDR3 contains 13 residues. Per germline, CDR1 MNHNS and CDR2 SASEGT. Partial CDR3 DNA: TGTGCCAGCAGTGAAAGGGGTTCACAGCCG. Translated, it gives CASSERGSQP. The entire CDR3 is CASSERGSQPQYF.

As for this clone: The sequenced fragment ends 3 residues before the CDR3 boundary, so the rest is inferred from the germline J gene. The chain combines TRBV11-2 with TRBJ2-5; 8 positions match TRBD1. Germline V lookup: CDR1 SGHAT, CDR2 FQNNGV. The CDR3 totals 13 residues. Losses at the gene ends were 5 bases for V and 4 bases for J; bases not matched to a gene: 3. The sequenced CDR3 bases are TGTGCCAGCAGCATACAGGGGGGAGAGACC. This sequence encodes CASSIQGGET. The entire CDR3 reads CASSIQGGETQYF.

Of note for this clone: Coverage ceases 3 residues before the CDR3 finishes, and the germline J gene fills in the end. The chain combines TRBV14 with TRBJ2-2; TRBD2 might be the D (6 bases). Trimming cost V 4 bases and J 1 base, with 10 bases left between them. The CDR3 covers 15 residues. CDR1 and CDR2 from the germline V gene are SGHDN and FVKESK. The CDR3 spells CASSRNSGNTGELFF. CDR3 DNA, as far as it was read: TGTGCCAGCAGCCGAAATAGCGGGAACACCGGGGAG.

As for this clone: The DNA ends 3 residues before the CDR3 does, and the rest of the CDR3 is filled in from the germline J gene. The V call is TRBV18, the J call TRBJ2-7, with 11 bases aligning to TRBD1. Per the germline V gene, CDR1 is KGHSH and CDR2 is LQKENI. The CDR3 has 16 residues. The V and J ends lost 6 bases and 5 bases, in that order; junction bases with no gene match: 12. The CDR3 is CASSLWGDRGIHEQYF. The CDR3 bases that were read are TGTGCCAGCTCCCTATGGGGGGACAGGGGGATCCACGAG.

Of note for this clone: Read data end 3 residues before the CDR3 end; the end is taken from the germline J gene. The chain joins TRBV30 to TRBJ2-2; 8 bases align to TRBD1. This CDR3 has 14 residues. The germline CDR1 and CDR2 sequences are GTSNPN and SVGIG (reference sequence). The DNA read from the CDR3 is TGTGCCTGGCGTACAGGGGGTGGAGGAAAAAAG. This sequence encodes CAWRTGGGGKK. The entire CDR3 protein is CAWRTGGGGKKLFF.

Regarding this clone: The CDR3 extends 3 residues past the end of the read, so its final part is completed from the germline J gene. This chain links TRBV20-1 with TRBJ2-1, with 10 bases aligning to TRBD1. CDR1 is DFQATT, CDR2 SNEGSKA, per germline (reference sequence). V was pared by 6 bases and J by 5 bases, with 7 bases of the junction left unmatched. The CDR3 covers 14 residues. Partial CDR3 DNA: TGCAGTGCCAGCCGCGGACAGGGGGACAATGAG. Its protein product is CSASRGQGDNE. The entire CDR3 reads CSASRGQGDNEQFF.

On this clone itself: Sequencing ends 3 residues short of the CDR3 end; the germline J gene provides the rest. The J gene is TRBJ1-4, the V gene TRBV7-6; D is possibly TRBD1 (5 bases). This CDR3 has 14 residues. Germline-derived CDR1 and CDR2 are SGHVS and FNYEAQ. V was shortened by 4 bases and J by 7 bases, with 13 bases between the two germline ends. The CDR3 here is CASSSGLGAEKLFF. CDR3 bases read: TGTGCCAGCAGCTCAGGGTTGGGAGCTGAAAAA.

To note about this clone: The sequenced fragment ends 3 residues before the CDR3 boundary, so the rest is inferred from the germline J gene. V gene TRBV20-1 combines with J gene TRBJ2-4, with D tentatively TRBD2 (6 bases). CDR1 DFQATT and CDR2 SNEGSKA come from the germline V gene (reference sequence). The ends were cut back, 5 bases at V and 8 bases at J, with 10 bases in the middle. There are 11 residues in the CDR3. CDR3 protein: CSAWDFYIQYF. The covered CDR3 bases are TGCAGTGCTTGGGACTTTTACATT.

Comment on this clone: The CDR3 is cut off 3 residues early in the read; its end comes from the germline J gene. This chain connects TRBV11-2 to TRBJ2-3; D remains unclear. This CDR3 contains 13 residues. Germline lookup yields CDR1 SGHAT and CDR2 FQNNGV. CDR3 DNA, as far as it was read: TGTGCCAGCAGCTTAGAATCGACGGCGGCG. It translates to CASSLESTAA. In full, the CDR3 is CASSLESTAAQYF.

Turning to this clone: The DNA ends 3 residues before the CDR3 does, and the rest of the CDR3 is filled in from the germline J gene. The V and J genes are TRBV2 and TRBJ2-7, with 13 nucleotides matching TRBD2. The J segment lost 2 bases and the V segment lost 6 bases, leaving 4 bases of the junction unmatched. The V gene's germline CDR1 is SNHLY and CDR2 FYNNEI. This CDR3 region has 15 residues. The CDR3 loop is CASRPTSGRAYEQYF. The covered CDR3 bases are TGTGCCAGCAGGCCTACTAGCGGGAGGGCCTACGAG.

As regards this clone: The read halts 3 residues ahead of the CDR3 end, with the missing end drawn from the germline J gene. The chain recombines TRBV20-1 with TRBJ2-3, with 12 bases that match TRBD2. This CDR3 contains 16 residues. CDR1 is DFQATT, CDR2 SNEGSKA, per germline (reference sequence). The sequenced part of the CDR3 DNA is TGCAGTGCTACCCCCAGACTAGCGGGAGTTCGAGAGACG. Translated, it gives CSATPRLAGVRET. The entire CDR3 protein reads CSATPRLAGVRETQYF.

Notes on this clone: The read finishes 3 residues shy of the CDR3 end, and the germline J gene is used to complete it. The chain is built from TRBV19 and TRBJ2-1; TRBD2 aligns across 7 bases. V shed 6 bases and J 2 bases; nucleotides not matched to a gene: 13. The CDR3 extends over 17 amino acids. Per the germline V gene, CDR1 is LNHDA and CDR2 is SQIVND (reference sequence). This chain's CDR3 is CASSPGRLAAPYNEQFF. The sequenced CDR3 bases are TGTGCCAGTAGCCCGGGTAGGCTAGCGGCTCCCTACAATGAG.

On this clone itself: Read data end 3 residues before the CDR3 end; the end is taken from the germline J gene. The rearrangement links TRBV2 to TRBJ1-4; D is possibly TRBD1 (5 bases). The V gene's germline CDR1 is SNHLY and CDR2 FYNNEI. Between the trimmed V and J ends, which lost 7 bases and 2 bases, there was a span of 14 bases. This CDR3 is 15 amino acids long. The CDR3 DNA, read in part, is TGTGCCAGCAAATCGGGGGATGGGACTAATGAAAAA. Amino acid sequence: CASKSGDGTNEK. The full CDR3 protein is CASKSGDGTNEKLFF.

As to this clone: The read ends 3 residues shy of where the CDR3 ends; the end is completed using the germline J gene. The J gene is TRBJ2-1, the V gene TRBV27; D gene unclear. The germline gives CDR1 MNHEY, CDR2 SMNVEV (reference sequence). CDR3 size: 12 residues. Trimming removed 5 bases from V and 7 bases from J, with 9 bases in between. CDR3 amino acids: CASSPQSNEQFF. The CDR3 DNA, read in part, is TGTGCCAGCAGTCCCCAGAGTAATGAG.

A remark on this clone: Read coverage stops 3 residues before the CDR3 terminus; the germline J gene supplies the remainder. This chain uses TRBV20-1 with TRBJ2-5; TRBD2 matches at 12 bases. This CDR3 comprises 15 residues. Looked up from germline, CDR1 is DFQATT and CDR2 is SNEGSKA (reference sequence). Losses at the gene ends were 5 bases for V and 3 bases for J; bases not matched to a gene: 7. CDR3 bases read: TGCAGTGCTGGGGTGGCTAGCGGGAGGGAAGAGACC. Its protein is CSAGVASGREET. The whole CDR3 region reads CSAGVASGREETQYF.

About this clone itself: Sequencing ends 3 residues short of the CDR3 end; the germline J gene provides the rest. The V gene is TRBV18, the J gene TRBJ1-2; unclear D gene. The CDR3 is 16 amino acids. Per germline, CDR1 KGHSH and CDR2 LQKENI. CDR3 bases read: TGTGCCAGCTCACCTTCCGGACTAGGAAGAGAAAATGAC. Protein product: CASSPSGLGREND. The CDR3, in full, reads CASSPSGLGRENDYTF. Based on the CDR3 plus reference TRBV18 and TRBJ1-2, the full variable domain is NAGVMQNPRHLVRRRGQEARLRCSPMKGHSHVYWYRQLPEEGLKFMVYLQKENIIDESGMPKERFSAEFPKEGPSILRIQQVVRGDSAAYFCASSPSGLGRENDYTFGSGTRLTVV.

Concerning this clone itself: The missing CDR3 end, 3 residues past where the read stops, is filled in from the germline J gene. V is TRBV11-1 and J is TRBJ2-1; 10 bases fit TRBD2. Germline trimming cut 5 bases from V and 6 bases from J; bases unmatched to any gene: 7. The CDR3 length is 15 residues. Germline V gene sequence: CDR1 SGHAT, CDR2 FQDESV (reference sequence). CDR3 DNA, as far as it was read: TGTGCCAGCAGCCCACTAGCGGGACTGAGCAATGAG. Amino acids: CASSPLAGLSNE. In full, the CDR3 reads CASSPLAGLSNEQFF.